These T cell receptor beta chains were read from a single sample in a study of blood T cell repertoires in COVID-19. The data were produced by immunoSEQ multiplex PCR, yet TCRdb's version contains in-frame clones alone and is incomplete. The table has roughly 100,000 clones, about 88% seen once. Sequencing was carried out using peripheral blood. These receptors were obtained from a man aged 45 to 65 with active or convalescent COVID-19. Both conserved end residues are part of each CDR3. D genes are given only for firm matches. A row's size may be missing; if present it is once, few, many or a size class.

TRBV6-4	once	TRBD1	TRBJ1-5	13	TGTGCCAGCAGCCAGGGGGGAGGTCAGCCCCAGCATTTT	CASSQGGGQPQHF
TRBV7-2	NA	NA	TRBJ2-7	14	TGTGCCAGCAGCTTTGATGGGGGCCGGTACGAGCAGTACTTC	CASSFDGGRYEQYF
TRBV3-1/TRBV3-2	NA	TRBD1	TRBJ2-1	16	TGTGCCAGCAGCCGGAATCAAGGACAGGGTTACAATGAGCAGTTCTTC	CASSRNQGQGYNEQFF
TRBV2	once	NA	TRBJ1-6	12	TGTGCCAGCAGTGCAGGGGAATCACCCCTCCACTTT	CASSAGESPLHF
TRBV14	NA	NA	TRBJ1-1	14	TGTGCCAGCAGCCCGGGGGTTCTGAACACTGAAGCTTTCTTT	CASSPGVLNTEAFF
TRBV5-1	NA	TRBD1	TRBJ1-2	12	TGCGCCAGCAGAGGGGGGACAGGGACGTTCACCTTC	CASRGGTGTFTF
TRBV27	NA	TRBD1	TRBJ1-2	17	TGTGCCAGCAGGTCGAACAAAATGACAGGGGGCATCTATGGCTACACCTTC	CASRSNKMTGGIYGYTF
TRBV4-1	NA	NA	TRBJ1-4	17	TGCGCCAGCAGCCCTTCCCCTACTAGGCACAATGACGAAAAACTGTTTTTT	CASSPSPTRHNDEKLFF
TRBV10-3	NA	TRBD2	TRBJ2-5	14	TGTGCCATCAGGAGCGGGGGGGCGAGTGAGACCCAGTACTTC	CAIRSGGASETQYF
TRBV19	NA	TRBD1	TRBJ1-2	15	TGTGCCAGTAGCCTTGACAGGGGCCCTAACTATGGCTACACCTTC	CASSLDRGPNYGYTF
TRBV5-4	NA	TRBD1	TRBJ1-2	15	TGTGCCAGCAGCACCGGACAGGGGGCGGACTATGGCTACACCTTC	CASSTGQGADYGYTF
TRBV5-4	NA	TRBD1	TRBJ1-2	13	TGTGCCAGCAGCACCTATCAGGGGGAGGGCTACACCTTC	CASSTYQGEGYTF
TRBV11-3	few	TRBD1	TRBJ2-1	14	TGTGCCAGCAGCCTGCGACAGGGGCAGGATGAGCAGTTCTTC	CASSLRQGQDEQFF
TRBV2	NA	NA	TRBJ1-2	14	TGTGCCAGCAGCTCCGGGACGCAGGGAGGCGGCTACACCTTC	CASSSGTQGGGYTF
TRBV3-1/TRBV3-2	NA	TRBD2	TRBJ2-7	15	TGTGCCAGCAGTCCCGCTAGCGGGGGGGATTACGAGCAGTACTTC	CASSPASGGDYEQYF
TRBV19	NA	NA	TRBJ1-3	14	TGTGCCAGTAGTGAAGGGGCCTCTGGAAACACCATATATTTT	CASSEGASGNTIYF
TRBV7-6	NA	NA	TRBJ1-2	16	TGTGCCAGCAGCTTAAGAGTCGGGGGGCTCGGAGATGGCTACACCTTC	CASSLRVGGLGDGYTF
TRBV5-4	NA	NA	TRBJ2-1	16	TGTGCCAGCAGCTTGGACAGGGAGATAACTTTCGACGAGCAGTTCTTC	CASSLDREITFDEQFF
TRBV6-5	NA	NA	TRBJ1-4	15	TGTGCCAGCAGTTTACAGGTTGCAACTAATGAAAAACTGTTTTTT	CASSLQVATNEKLFF
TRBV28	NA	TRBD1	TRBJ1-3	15	TGTGCCAGCAGTTTCCCGGGACAGGGGGGAAACACCATATATTTT	CASSFPGQGGNTIYF
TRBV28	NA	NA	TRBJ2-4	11	TGTGCCAGCAGTGTCGAAAACATTCAGTACTTC	CASSVENIQYF
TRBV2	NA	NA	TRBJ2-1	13	TGTGCCAGCAGTCTGACTAGGTTCAATGAGCAGTTCTTC	CASSLTRFNEQFF
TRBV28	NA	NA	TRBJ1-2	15	TGTGCCAGCAGTTTATCAGGGTTTTCCAACTATGGCTACACCTTC	CASSLSGFSNYGYTF
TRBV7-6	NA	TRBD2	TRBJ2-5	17	TGTGCCAGCAGCCCGGCGGTAGGGCGGGGGGGCCTGGAGACCCAGTACTTC	CASSPAVGRGGLETQYF
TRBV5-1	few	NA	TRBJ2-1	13	TGCGCCAGCAACCCAGGGGTCTCCAATGAGCAGTTCTTC	CASNPGVSNEQFF
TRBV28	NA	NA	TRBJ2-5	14	TGTGCCAGCAGTACCCCGGGCAGGGGAGAGACCCAGTACTTC	CASSTPGRGETQYF
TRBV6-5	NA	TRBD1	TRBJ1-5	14	TGTGCCAGCAGCCTGGGACAGGGCCATCAGCCCCAGCATTTT	CASSLGQGHQPQHF
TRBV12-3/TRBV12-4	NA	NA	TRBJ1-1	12	TGTGCCAGCAGTTTAAACGGTCTCGAAGCTTTCTTT	CASSLNGLEAFF
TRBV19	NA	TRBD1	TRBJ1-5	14	TGTGCCAGTAGTATCCCGCAGGGGGATCAGCCCCAGCATTTT	CASSIPQGDQPQHF